This TCR beta chain was identified in a study of blood T cell repertoires in COVID-19. Unmatched junction bases numbered 4, after V lost 3 bases and J lost 2 bases. Germline V gene data show CDR1 as WSHSY and CDR2 as SAAADI. The CDR3 is 15 residues long. Per the authors' pipeline: By means of reference gene primer amplification, nucleated cell counts were estimated. Clones were read by immunoSEQ multiplex PCR, and TCRdb kept only the in-frame ones, dropping some. V, J and clone size are those of that table, while D and trimming were read from the DNA. This sample has 90,000 to 100,000 clones, with 84% found just once.

The rearrangement links TRBV10-2 to TRBJ2-7; TRBD2 aligns across 10 bases. The sequence came from a woman aged 55-70 years with acute or convalescent COVID-19. Sequencing was performed on peripheral blood. In nucleotides, the CDR3 is TGCGCCAGCAGTGACCCAGCGGGGGGGCCCTACGAGCAGTACTTC. It translates to CASSDPAGGPYEQYF.